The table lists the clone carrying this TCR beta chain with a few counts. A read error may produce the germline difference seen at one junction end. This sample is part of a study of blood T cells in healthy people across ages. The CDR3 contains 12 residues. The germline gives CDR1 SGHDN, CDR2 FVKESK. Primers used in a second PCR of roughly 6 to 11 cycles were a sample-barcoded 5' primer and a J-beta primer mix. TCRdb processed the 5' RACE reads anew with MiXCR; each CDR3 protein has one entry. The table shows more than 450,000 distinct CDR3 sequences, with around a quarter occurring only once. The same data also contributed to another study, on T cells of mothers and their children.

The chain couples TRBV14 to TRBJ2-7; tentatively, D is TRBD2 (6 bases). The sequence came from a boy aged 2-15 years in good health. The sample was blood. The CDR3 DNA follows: TGTGCCAGCAGCCTTCCGGGACTCGAGCAGTGCTTC. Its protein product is CASSLPGLEQCF. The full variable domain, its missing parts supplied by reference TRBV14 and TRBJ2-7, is EAGVTQFPSHSVIEKGQTVTLRCDPISGHDNLYWYRRVMGKEIKFLLHFVKESKQDESGMPNNRFLAERTGGTYSTLKVQPAELEDSGVYFCASSLPGLEQCFGPGTRLTVT.